The 3 T cell receptor beta chains given below trace back to one sample, sequenced in a study of blood T cell repertoires in COVID-19 (dated by TCRdb to about 2020). The library was built by means of the immunoSEQ multiplex PCR assay. Entries here come from immuneACCESS through TCRdb and include only in-frame sequences with V and J called. Some clones fail to appear in such tables; in the studies checked, an unresolved V gene covers under half of the shortfall, and the cause of the remainder is unknown. Recorded for this sample are a few hundred thousand clones; roughly 86% of them occurred a single time. The ten largest clones capture 2.3% of the sample. Sequencing was performed on peripheral blood. The source is a woman aged 45-60 years with acute or convalescent COVID-19.

The chain joins TRBV2 to TRBJ2-3; possibly TRBD1 for D (6 bases). The germline gives CDR1 SNHLY, CDR2 FYNNEI. CDR3 length: 14 amino acids. The V end was cut by 3 bases, the J end by 1 base, with 8 bases between. CDR3: CASSDRGGTDTQYF. CDR3 coding DNA: TGTGCCAGCAGTGACAGGGGAGGCACAGATACGCAGTATTTT. The entire variable domain, with the rest obtained from reference TRBV2 and TRBJ2-3, is as follows: EPEVTQTPSHQVTQMGQEVILRCVPISNHLYFYWYRQILGQKVEFLVSFYNNEISEKSEIFDDQFSVERPDGSNFTLKIRSTKLEDSAMYFCASSDRGGTDTQYFGPGTRLTVL.

This chain uses TRBV28 with TRBJ1-2; D is uncertain. V lost 0 bases, J lost 6 bases, and 11 bases lay in between. The CDR3 loop spans 14 amino acids. Germline-derived CDR1 and CDR2 are MDHEN and SYDVKM. In DNA, the CDR3 is TGTGCCAGCAGTTTATGGGAGGCCAAGGATGGCTACACCTTC. Protein product: CASSLWEAKDGYTF.

The chain links TRBV10-3 to TRBJ1-1; D unresolved. The CDR3 is made up of 16 amino acids. Germline V gene sequence: CDR1 ENHRY, CDR2 SYGVKD. The germline V and J ends were trimmed by 0 bases and 1 base, with 12 bases remaining between them. The CDR3 nucleotides are TGTGCCATCAGTGAGTCGGTTGGGCGCGCGAACACTGAAGCTTTCTTT. This codes for CAISESVGRANTEAFF.